This paragraph covers one TCR beta chain sequence. Its antigen is still unknown. No base quality information exists; no much larger clone differs at one position. Reads for this sample came from an Illumina HiSeq 1500. Using fastp at Q25 and MiXCR, TCRdb reprocessed the public reads and kept productive beta chains. Duplicate CDR3 protein sequences are folded into a single record with the most common DNA and genes. Recorded for this sample are approximately 700,000 distinct CDR3 sequences; 35% to 40% of them occurred a single time. The ten largest clones take up 2.5% to 3.5% of the sample. This record comes from a study of T cell repertoires in cytomegalovirus infection (dated by TCRdb to the late 2010s). General notes on the study: Donor HLA type was relevant to the analysis, as public TCR beta signatures indicated carriage of CMV infection together with the matching HLA type.

The germline V gene supplies CDR1 SGHVS and CDR2 FQNEAQ. V drops 5 bases and J drops 4 bases, leaving 14 bases in between. The CDR3, from cysteine to phenylalanine, totals 15 residues. The sequence is cut down to CDR3 DNA, 45 bases in frame from base 1. General findings and caveats noted by the study authors: In the ex vivo response, HLA-C-restricted CMV-specific TCR beta clonotypes were dominant, and in two of eight donors the single most frequent clonotype came from this HLA-C-restricted group. Cumulative frequency of public TCR beta family members discriminated carriers of CMV infection plus the relevant HLA type in this cohort and an independent approximately 370-donor cohort.

This TCR came from a human donor in good health (CMV status not recorded). Some clones in this sample may be carry-over from other donors' samples. Sequencing used PBMCs. The sequence is built from TRBV7-8 and TRBJ2-2; the D element might be TRBD1 or TRBD2, as each aligns at 5 bases. The CDR3 sequence is CASSVPGRSTGELFF. The sequenced DNA is TGTGCCAGCAGCGTTCCGGGACGGAGCACCGGGGAGCTGTTTTTT.